The subject of this entry is one TCR beta chain. This clonotype was observed at least ten times. What antigen it recognizes has not been identified. No quality values exist for individual bases; no much larger clone is one base distant. Ophthalmopathy patients had moderately to severely active disease, Clinical Activity Score of at least 3, NOSPECS grade of at least 4, and duration under 3 months. Patients with uncontrolled infections, other autoimmune diseases, pregnancy or lactation were excluded. Diagnoses were based on clinical symptoms, serum thyroxine and TRAb, thyroid ultrasound and orbital computed tomography. PBMCs were separated from 10 ml of fresh peripheral blood using Ficoll-Paque density gradient centrifugation. Total RNA was extracted using Trizol reagent, and RNA quality was assessed on an Agilent 2100 Bioanalyzer. This entry belongs to a study of T cells in Graves' hyperthyroidism and ophthalmopathy (dated by TCRdb to about 2019). About the investigation overall: Peripheral blood was collected at initial diagnosis, before any treatment. Whether ophthalmopathy could be predicted prospectively was tested in an independent validation cohort made up of fewer than 20 hyperthyroidism patients plus 17 patients who later progressed to ophthalmopathy. After blood sampling, hyperthyroidism patients were treated with methimazole at a starting dose of 30 mg daily, and ophthalmopathy patients were treated with high-dose intravenous methylprednisolone. According to the paper, TCR Vbeta CDR3 sequencing was carried out on roughly 130 peripheral blood samples, which came from some 41 ophthalmopathy, approximately 78 hyperthyroidism and approximately 17 progressor patients. TCR V-J signatures able to tell the groups apart were searched for in a discovery cohort of 95 or so patients, of whom 40 to 45 had Graves' ophthalmopathy and under 65 had stable Graves' hyperthyroidism. The 90 to 100 discovery patients were randomly split 7:3 into training and test sets. In six Graves' hyperthyroidism patients, the study also compared T-cell repertoires from thyroid tissue with T-cell repertoires from blood.

Amplification of TCR beta CDR3 regions was carried out from RNA transcripts. A first-round RT-PCR of the TCR CDR3 used the HTBI primer set with the Qiagen OneStep RT-PCR kit. Libraries were constructed in a second round of multiplex PCR, after which size selection and purification were carried out. The libraries were sequenced on an Illumina HiSeq2000 using paired-end 100 bp reads. Per the authors' processing: SOAPnuke was used to process the raw data, removing reads that contained adapters or uncalled bases, had a mean Phred below 15, or lacked an exact match to the constant primer or identifier. High-quality paired reads were merged with COPE v1.2.5, and unique nucleotide sequences were defined as clonotypes. MiTCR v1.1 was used to align clonotypes to the IMGT TRBV, TRBD and TRBJ reference segments. The analysis included only V-J combinations with a frequency above 0.0001, which together covered around 99% of the repertoires. A TCS score was defined as the ratio between F50 (clonal expansion) and ExV (chaos), using BLOSUM62-based TCRdist between CDR3 peptides within each V-J. Welch's t-statistics and random forest reduced approximately 520 V-J features to fewer than 15, which were used in a naive Bayes classifier (R e1071). Using fastp trimming at Q25 and MiXCR clonotype assembly, TCRdb reanalyzed the public sequencing data and kept in-frame beta chains. Rows are combined by CDR3 protein, so each entry shows the most common genes and DNA. V and J calls and clone size were set by TCRdb, not the authors. The sample profile shows some 650,000 distinct CDR3 sequences; approximately 15% of them were found once. The ten biggest clones cover less than 3.5% of the sample.

General conclusions and limits of the study: A 13 V-J signature model separated ophthalmopathy from stable hyperthyroidism, with around 90% sensitivity and around 84% specificity in cross-validation and 80%/75% in testing. No statistical method was used to set the sample size in advance, and investigators knew the group allocation. During validation, the model predicted progression to ophthalmopathy a median of around six months ahead of onset, with around 71% sensitivity and about 75% specificity. Blood samples also contained most of the expanded thyroid clonotypes (frequency above 0.001), which suggests that blood repertoires may reflect thyroid immune responses.

This receptor was taken from a middle-aged woman with Graves' ophthalmopathy. The sequenced sample was blood.

The DNA sequence is TGCGCCAGCAGCTCGATAATGGGTGGGAACACTGAAGCTTTCTTT. This translates into CASSSIMGGNTEAFF. The chain employs TRBV5-1 and TRBJ1-1; the D gene is not confidently resolved. Including cysteine and phenylalanine, the CDR3 has 15 amino acids. Solely the CDR3 DNA is kept, with 45 bases framed from the first base. CDR1 and CDR2 are drawn from the germline V gene: SGHRS, YFSETQ. V and J lose 3 bases and 1 base, and a span of 13 bases separates them.